These T cell receptor beta chains were read from a single sample in a study of shared clonotypes between healthy human individuals. The method was immunoSEQ multiplex PCR; TCRdb's version includes in-frame clones alone and lacks a portion of them. Seen here are around 700,000 clones, approximately 79% observed once, and the top ten hold less than 2%. The sequenced material came from memory CD4+ T cells sorted from blood. These receptors were collected from a woman aged 25 to 39 in good health. The CDR3 runs from the conserved cysteine through the conserved F or W. Fields, in order: V gene, J gene, CDR3 protein.

V gene: TRBV4-1
J gene: TRBJ2-1
CDR3 protein: CASSQERRRAQSSYNEQFF

V gene: TRBV4-1
J gene: TRBJ2-1
CDR3 protein: CASSHLAGGGNNEQFF

V gene: TRBV5-1
J gene: TRBJ2-7
CDR3 protein: CASSSPGLYSYEQYF

V gene: TRBV30
J gene: TRBJ1-2
CDR3 protein: CAGDSNYGYTF

V gene: TRBV6-6
J gene: TRBJ1-2
CDR3 protein: CASSTGNYGYTF

V gene: TRBV6-1
J gene: TRBJ1-5
CDR3 protein: CASSGTEDQPQHF

V gene: TRBV30
J gene: TRBJ2-2
CDR3 protein: CAWRGQGINTGELFF

V gene: TRBV28
J gene: TRBJ2-3
CDR3 protein: CASRGTLGGTDTQYF

V gene: TRBV29-1
J gene: TRBJ2-7
CDR3 protein: CSVGIRGGAEVQYF

V gene: TRBV9
J gene: TRBJ1-5
CDR3 protein: CASSGGPNQPQHF

V gene: TRBV27
J gene: TRBJ2-7
CDR3 protein: CASSLKAPLAGNTRIEQYF

V gene: TRBV6-1
J gene: TRBJ1-5
CDR3 protein: CASRDRGNNQPQHF

V gene: TRBV12-5
J gene: TRBJ2-1
CDR3 protein: CASGLVLSGTSYNEQFF